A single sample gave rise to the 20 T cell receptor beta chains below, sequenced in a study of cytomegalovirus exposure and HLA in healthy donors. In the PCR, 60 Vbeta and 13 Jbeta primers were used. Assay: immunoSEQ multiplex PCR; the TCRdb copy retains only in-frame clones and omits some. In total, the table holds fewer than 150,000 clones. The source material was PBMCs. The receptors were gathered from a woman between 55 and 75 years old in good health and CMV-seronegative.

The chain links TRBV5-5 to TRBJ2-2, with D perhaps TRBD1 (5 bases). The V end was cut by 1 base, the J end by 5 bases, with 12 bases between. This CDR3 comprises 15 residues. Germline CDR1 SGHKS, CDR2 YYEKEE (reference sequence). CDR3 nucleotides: TGTGCCAGCAGCTTGTTCAGGGCTGGGACCGGGGAGCTGTTTTTT. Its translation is CASSLFRAGTGELFF.

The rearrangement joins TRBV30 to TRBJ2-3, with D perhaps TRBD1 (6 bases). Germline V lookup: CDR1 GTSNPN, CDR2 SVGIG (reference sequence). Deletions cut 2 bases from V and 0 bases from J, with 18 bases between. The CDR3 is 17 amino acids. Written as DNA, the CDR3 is TGTGCCTGGAGTCCCCTGTATGGGACAAGAAGCACAGATACGCAGTATTTT. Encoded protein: CAWSPLYGTRSTDTQYF.

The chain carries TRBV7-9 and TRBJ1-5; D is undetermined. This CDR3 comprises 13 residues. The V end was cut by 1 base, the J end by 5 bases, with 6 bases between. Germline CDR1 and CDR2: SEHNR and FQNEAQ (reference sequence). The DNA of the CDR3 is TGTGCCAGCAGCTTAGAGCTCGATCAGCCCCAGCATTTT. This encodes CASSLELDQPQHF.

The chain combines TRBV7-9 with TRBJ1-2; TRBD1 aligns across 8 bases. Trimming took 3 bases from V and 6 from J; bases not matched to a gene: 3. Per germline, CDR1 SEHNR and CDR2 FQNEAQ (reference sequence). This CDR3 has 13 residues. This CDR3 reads CASSLADRDGYTF. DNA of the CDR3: TGTGCCAGCAGCTTGGCGGACAGGGATGGCTACACCTTC.

CDR3 in amino acids: CASSPPHRGRRLGEQYF. The CDR3 coding sequence is TGTGCCAGCAGTCCCCCCCACAGGGGGCGAAGACTGGGCGAGCAGTACTTC. The chain employs TRBV27 and TRBJ2-7, with 9 bases matching TRBD1. Germline V gene lookup returns CDR1 MNHEY and CDR2 SMNVEV (reference sequence). Trimming cost V 5 bases and J 6 bases; bases outside gene matches: 17. CDR3 size: 17 residues.

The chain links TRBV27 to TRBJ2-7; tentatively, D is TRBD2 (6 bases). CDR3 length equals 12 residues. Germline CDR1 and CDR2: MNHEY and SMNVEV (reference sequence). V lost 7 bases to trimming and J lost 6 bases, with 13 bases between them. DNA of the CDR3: TGTGCCAGCAAGGCGGCTAGCGTCGAGCAGTACTTC. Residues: CASKAASVEQYF.

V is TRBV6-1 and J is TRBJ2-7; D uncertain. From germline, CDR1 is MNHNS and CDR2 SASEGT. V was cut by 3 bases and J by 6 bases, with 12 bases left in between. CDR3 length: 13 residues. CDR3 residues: CASSEITRSEQYF. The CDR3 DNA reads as TGTGCCAGCAGTGAGATAACGAGATCCGAGCAGTACTTC.

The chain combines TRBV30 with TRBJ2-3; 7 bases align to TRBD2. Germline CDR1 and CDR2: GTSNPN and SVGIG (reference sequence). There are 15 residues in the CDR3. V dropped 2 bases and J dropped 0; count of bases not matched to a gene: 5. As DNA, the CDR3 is TGTGCCTGGAGTTTTAGCGGGCGGAGCACAGATACGCAGTATTTT. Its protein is CAWSFSGRSTDTQYF.

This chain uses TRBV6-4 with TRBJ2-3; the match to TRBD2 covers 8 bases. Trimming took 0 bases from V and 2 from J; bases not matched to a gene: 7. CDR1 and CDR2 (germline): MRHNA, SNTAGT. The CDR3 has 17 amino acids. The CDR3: CASSDSWTSSPTDTQYF. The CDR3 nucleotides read TGTGCCAGCAGTGACTCATGGACTAGCAGCCCCACAGATACGCAGTATTTT.

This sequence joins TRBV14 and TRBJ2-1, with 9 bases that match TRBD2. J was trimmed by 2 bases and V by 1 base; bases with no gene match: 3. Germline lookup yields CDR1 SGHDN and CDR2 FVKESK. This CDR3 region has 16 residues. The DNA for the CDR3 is TGTGCCAGCAGCCAAGTGGGCGGGGGGGCCTACAATGAGCAGTTCTTC. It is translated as CASSQVGGGAYNEQFF.

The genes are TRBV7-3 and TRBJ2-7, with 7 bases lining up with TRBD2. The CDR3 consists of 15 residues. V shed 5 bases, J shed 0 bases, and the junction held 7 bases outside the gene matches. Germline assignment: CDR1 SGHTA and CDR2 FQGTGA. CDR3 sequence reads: CASSKLAGSSYEQYF. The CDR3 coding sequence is TGTGCCAGCAGCAAATTAGCGGGCTCCTCCTACGAGCAGTACTTC.

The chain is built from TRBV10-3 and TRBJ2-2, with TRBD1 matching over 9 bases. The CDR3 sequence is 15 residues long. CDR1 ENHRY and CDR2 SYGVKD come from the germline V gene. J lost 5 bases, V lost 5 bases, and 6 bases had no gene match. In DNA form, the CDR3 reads TGTGCCATCAGTAGGGGACAGGGAGGAACCGGGGAGCTGTTTTTT. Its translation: CAISRGQGGTGELFF.

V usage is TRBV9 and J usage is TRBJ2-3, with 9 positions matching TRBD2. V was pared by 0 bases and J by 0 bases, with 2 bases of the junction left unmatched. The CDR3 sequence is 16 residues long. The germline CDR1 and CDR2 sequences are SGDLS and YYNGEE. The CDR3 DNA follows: TGTGCCAGCAGCGTAGGTACTAGCGGGAGCACAGATACGCAGTATTTT. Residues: CASSVGTSGSTDTQYF.

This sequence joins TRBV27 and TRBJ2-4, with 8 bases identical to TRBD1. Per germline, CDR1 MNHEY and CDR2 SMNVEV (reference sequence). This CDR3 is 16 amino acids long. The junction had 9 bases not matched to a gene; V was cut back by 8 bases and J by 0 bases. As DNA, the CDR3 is TGTGCCAGCCTACTCCAGGGGGCTGAAGCCAAAAACATTCAGTACTTC. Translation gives CASLLQGAEAKNIQYF.

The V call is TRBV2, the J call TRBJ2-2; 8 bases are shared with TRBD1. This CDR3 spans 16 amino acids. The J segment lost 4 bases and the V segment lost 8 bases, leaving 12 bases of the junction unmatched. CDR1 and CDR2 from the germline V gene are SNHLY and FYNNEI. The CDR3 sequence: CASFMETGVSTGELFF. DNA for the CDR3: TGTGCCAGCTTTATGGAGACAGGGGTTAGCACCGGGGAGCTGTTTTTT.

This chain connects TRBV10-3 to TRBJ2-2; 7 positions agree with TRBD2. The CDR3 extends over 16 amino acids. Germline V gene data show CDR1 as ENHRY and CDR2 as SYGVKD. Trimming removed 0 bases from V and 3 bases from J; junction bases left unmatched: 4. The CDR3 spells CAISESWGRDTGELFF. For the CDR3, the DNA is TGTGCCATCAGTGAGTCGTGGGGGAGGGACACCGGGGAGCTGTTTTTT.

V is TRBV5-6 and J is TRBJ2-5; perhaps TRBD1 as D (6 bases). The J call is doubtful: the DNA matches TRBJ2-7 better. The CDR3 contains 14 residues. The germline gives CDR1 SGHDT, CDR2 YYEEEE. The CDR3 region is CASSLRGGPYEQYF. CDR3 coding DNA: TGTGCCAGCAGCTTGAGAGGGGGACCCTACGAGCAGTACTTC.

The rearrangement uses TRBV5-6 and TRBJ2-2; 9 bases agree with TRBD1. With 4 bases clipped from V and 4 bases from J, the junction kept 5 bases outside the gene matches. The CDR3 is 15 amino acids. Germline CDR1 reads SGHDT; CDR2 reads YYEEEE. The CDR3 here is CASSRTGVITGELFF. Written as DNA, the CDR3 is TGTGCCAGCAGCCGGACAGGGGTGATCACCGGGGAGCTGTTTTTT.

The CDR3 reads CASSLTGAEAFF. CDR3 nucleotides: TGTGCCAGCAGTCTAACAGGGGCTGAAGCTTTCTTT. This rearrangement joins TRBV27 to TRBJ1-1; 7 bases map to TRBD1. This CDR3 has 12 residues. Germline V gene sequence: CDR1 MNHEY, CDR2 SMNVEV (reference sequence). With V trimmed by 5 bases and J by 6 bases, 3 bases remained unmatched.

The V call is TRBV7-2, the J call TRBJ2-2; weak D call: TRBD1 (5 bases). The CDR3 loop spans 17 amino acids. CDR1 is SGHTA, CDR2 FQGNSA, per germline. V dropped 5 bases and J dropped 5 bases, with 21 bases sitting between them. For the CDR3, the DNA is TGTGCCAGCAGCCCCTCAGGGCCCTCCACAGCTACCGGGGAGCTGTTTTTT. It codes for CASSPSGPSTATGELFF.